This T cell receptor (beta chain) is drawn from a study of vaccination effects on CD4 cells after COVID-19. Whole-study results and caveats: Only 1 of 255 vaccine-induced clones from healthy vaccinees cross-reacted with common cold coronaviruses. Marked clonal contraction was seen late after vaccination (in both infection- and vaccine-induced clones).

The germline V and J ends were trimmed by 8 bases and 5 bases, with 10 bases remaining between them. CDR3 length: 12 residues. Germline loops: CDR1 MNHEY, CDR2 SVGAGI. The ViraFEST assay expanded antigen-specific CD4+ T cells with viral peptide pools before sequencing. Cultured cells yielded isolated CD4+ T cells after less than 11 days. Vaccinated participants had no history of SARS-CoV-2 infection and tested negative for nucleocapsid antibodies. The table lists this clone with a few counts. What it binds is unknown. Libraries were prepared by immunoSEQ multiplex PCR; TCRdb keeps only in-frame clonotypes and omits some of them. Of roughly 25,000 clones in the sample, about 74% were seen once.

The sequenced sample was CD4+ T cells from PBMCs cultured with SARS-CoV-2 spike peptides, obtained before COVID-19 vaccination. The clonotype originates from a human donor who received a COVID-19 vaccine. The gene calls are TRBV6-5 and TRBJ2-1; D is perhaps TRBD1 or TRBD2 (5 bases each). The CDR3 DNA follows: TGTGCCAGCGGGGGAGACAACAATGAGCAGTTCTTC. This codes for CASGGDNNEQFF.